The 31 T cell receptor beta chains given below trace back to one sample, sequenced in a study of T cell responses to AZD1222 COVID-19 vaccine. Sequencing used immunoSEQ multiplex PCR; TCRdb keeps in-frame clones, though not all of them. The table lists about 120,000 clones, around 89% of them singletons, with 4% to 5.5% in the top ten. This specimen consisted of peripheral blood, obtained on day 0 of AZD1222 vaccination. These receptors originate from an adult in good health.

This chain links TRBV3-1 (or the pseudogene TRBV3-2) with TRBJ1-6; D is unclear. V was clipped by 4 bases and J by 3 bases, with 1 base between them. Germline loops: CDR1 LGHDT, CDR2 YNNKEL (reference sequence). CDR3 length: 12 residues. CDR3 sequence: CASSLYNSPLHF. DNA of the CDR3: TGTGCCAGCAGCCTCTATAATTCACCCCTCCACTTT.

This chain joins TRBV18 and TRBJ2-3; D remains ambiguous. Trimming took 3 bases from V and 2 from J, leaving 6 bases between them. The CDR3 is made up of 13 amino acids. Germline V gives CDR1 KGHSH, CDR2 LQKENI. CDR3 DNA sequence: TGTGCCAGCTCACCGCAAAACACAGATACGCAGTATTTT. It translates to CASSPQNTDTQYF.

The chain couples TRBV6-5 to TRBJ1-2, with D possibly being TRBD1 (6 bases). This CDR3 has 13 residues. The germline V gene has CDR1 MNHEY and CDR2 SVGAGI. The V end was cut by 6 bases, the J end by 6 bases, with 14 bases between. Written as DNA, the CDR3 is TGTGCCAGCAGGACAGGAATTAGTAATGGCTACACCTTC. It is translated as CASRTGISNGYTF.

The V gene is TRBV6-5, the J gene TRBJ1-6, with TRBD1 as a possible D gene (5 bases). The V end lost 5 bases, the J end lost 8 bases, and 13 bases lay between the germline ends. The CDR3 is 14 amino acids. The germline CDR1 and CDR2 sequences are MNHEY and SVGAGI. In DNA, the CDR3 is TGTGCCAGCAGTCCCAGACAGTTATATTCACCCCTCCACTTT. Protein: CASSPRQLYSPLHF.

This chain uses TRBV6-2 or TRBV6-3 with TRBJ1-1; a possible D gene is TRBD1 (5 bases). The CDR3 loop spans 15 amino acids. V lost 4 bases and J 0 bases, leaving 12 bases between the germline ends. Per germline, CDR1 MNHEY and CDR2 SVGEGT. As DNA, the CDR3 is TGTGCCAGCAGTTTCCTAGGGACGGTGAACACTGAAGCTTTCTTT. It specifies CASSFLGTVNTEAFF.

The chain uses TRBV6-1 and TRBJ2-6, with 8 bases aligning to TRBD2. J gave up 0 bases and V 3 bases, and 10 bases lay outside the gene matches. This CDR3 contains 19 residues. Germline V gives CDR1 MNHNS, CDR2 SASEGT. The chain's CDR3 is CASSDIGGVSYSGANVLTF. CDR3 coding DNA: TGTGCCAGCAGTGATATCGGGGGGGTTTCCTACTCTGGGGCCAACGTCCTGACTTTC.

V is TRBV5-4 and J is TRBJ2-7; tentative D call: TRBD1 (5 bases). Trimming left V 2 bases short and J 3 bases short, with 9 bases between. CDR1 is SGHNT, CDR2 YYREEE, per germline (reference sequence). This CDR3 has 13 amino acids. Written as DNA, the CDR3 is TGTGCCAGCAGCTTTGGACAAAACTACGAGCAGTACTTC. Encoded protein: CASSFGQNYEQYF.

This clone was detected only a few times. This rearrangement joins TRBV12-5 to TRBJ2-2, with D possibly TRBD1 on 6 matching bases. V lost 5 bases, J lost 4 bases, and 17 bases lay in between. Germline V gene lookup returns CDR1 LGHNT and CDR2 FRNRAP. This CDR3 is built from 16 residues. The CDR3 coding sequence is TGTGCTAGTGGTCCGGGACACGATAATCCCACCGGGGAGCTGTTTTTT. Translated: CASGPGHDNPTGELFF.

This clone was seen more than once but under ten times. This sequence joins TRBV7-9 and TRBJ1-1, with 8 positions matching TRBD1. The V gene end was trimmed by 4 bases and the J gene end by 1 base; junction bases not matched to a gene: 5. This CDR3 is 15 amino acids long. The V gene's germline CDR1 is SEHNR and CDR2 FQNEAQ (reference sequence). The CDR3 protein is CASSSSQGANTEAFF. The DNA for the CDR3 is TGTGCCAGCAGCTCCTCCCAGGGGGCGAACACTGAAGCTTTCTTT.

This clone was observed once. The rearrangement uses TRBV3-1 (or the pseudogene TRBV3-2) and TRBJ1-6, with 9 bases aligning to TRBD1. The CDR3 is 17 amino acids. V lost 1 base to trimming and J lost 7 bases; unmatched junction nucleotides: 8. From germline, CDR1 is LGHDT and CDR2 YNNKEL (reference sequence). The CDR3 DNA follows: TGTGCCAGCAGCCAAGGTTACAGGGGGCTAGGGAATTCACCCCTCCACTTT. Translating it yields CASSQGYRGLGNSPLHF.

CDR3 sequence reads: CASSQQGSQADTQYF. The CDR3 region has the DNA TGTGCCAGTAGTCAACAGGGGTCACAGGCAGATACGCAGTATTTT. The gene calls are TRBV19 and TRBJ2-3; TRBD1 matches 7 bases. Trimming at V came to 5 bases and at J to 4 bases, leaving 9 bases not matched to a gene. Germline V gene sequence: CDR1 LNHDA, CDR2 SQIVND (reference sequence). This CDR3 region has 15 residues.

This clone was counted between two and nine times. The chain combines TRBV28 with TRBJ1-6, with a tentative D call TRBD1 (5 bases). V was shortened by 6 bases and J by 7 bases, with 16 bases between the two germline ends. This CDR3 contains 15 residues. CDR1 MDHEN and CDR2 SYDVKM come from the germline V gene. The CDR3 DNA sequence: TGTGCCAGCAGCTTCCACGGGACCGCAAATTCACCCCTCCACTTT. Protein product: CASSFHGTANSPLHF. Complete variable domain (other parts from reference TRBV28 and TRBJ1-6): DVKVTQSSRYLVKRTGEKVFLECVQDMDHENMFWYRQDPGLGLRLIYFSYDVKMKEKGDIPEGYSVSREKKERFSLILESASTNQTSMYLCASSFHGTANSPLHFGNGTRLTVT.

V and J are TRBV10-3 and TRBJ1-1, with D hard to call. CDR3 length equals 12 residues. The germline V and J ends were trimmed by 6 bases and 4 bases, with 9 bases remaining between them. The germline CDR1 and CDR2 sequences are ENHRY and SYGVKD. The CDR3 DNA reads TGTGCCATCAGGACAACTGGCACTGAAGCTTTCTTT. Translated: CAIRTTGTEAFF.

The J gene is TRBJ1-1, the V gene TRBV10-3; TRBD1 is a possible D gene (5 bases). V shed 5 bases and J shed 1 base, with 11 bases lying between them. The germline V gene encodes CDR1 ENHRY and CDR2 SYGVKD. The CDR3 has 14 amino acids. In nucleotides, the CDR3 is TGTGCCATCAGTTCACAGGTGCCGAACACTGAAGCTTTCTTT. Protein product: CAISSQVPNTEAFF.

The J gene is TRBJ1-1, the V gene TRBV3-1 (or the pseudogene TRBV3-2); TRBD1 matches 7 bases. The V gene end was trimmed by 7 bases and the J gene end by 5 bases; junction bases not matched to a gene: 16. This CDR3 spans 16 amino acids. The germline CDR1 and CDR2 sequences are LGHDT and YNNKEL (reference sequence). This CDR3 is CASTPQGGLVGTEAFF. DNA for the CDR3: TGTGCCAGCACCCCTCAGGGGGGCCTTGTAGGGACTGAAGCTTTCTTT.

This clone was recorded a few times. The chain joins TRBV4-3 to TRBJ2-1; D tentatively reads TRBD1 or TRBD2 (5 bases each). Trimming removed 0 bases from V and 6 bases from J, with 12 bases in between. This CDR3 has 15 residues. The germline V gene has CDR1 LGHNA and CDR2 YSLEER. In DNA, the CDR3 is TGCGCCAGCAGCCAAGACACGGGGCCCCGCAATGAGCAGTTCTTC. Protein product: CASSQDTGPRNEQFF.

The gene calls are TRBV19 and TRBJ1-3; D is unresolved. The CDR3 has 15 residues. Trimming stripped 9 bases from V and 0 bases from J, with 15 bases between. Germline CDR1 LNHDA, CDR2 SQIVND (reference sequence). CDR3 sequence (DNA): TGTGCCAGCACTACCGACGGGTCCTCTGGAAACACCATATATTTT. Its translation: CASTTDGSSGNTIYF.

V is TRBV6-5 and J is TRBJ1-1; no reliable D call. CDR1 is MNHEY and CDR2 is SVGAGI in the germline V gene. The CDR3 runs 15 residues. Trimming pared 6 bases from V and 1 base from J, leaving 15 bases between. Written as DNA, the CDR3 is TGTGCCAGCAGATTAGAGGGTTTCGGGAACACTGAAGCTTTCTTT. Translated: CASRLEGFGNTEAFF.

This CDR3 is CATSDLRTSGKSTDTQYF. The CDR3 DNA reads as TGTGCCACCAGTGACCTCCGGACTAGCGGAAAAAGCACAGATACGCAGTATTTT. The chain employs TRBV24-1 and TRBJ2-3, with 10 bases that match TRBD2. CDR3 length: 18 residues. Trimming at V came to 4 bases and at J to 0 bases, leaving 9 bases not matched to a gene. The V gene's germline CDR1 is KGHDR and CDR2 SFDVKD.

The rearrangement links TRBV2 to TRBJ2-2; 9 bases line up with TRBD2. The CDR3 consists of 15 residues. The germline CDR1 and CDR2 sequences are SNHLY and FYNNEI. After removal of 6 bases from V and 5 bases from J, the junction contained 7 bases not matched to a gene. The DNA for the CDR3 is TGTGCCAGCAGCATTAGCGGGGGACTAACCGGGGAGCTGTTTTTT. Amino acid sequence: CASSISGGLTGELFF.

The chain joins TRBV6-5 to TRBJ2-2, with D possibly matching TRBD2 (6 bases). Germline CDR1 reads MNHEY; CDR2 reads SVGAGI. V was shortened by 3 bases and J by 1 base, with 9 bases between the two germline ends. The CDR3 runs 15 residues. Here the CDR3 reads CASSYIGGNTGELFF. As DNA, the CDR3 is TGTGCCAGCAGTTATATCGGGGGGAACACCGGGGAGCTGTTTTTT.

V usage is TRBV7-9 and J usage is TRBJ2-4; D unresolved. The CDR3 runs to 12 residues. Deletions cut 6 bases from V and 6 bases from J, with 9 bases between. Germline lookup yields CDR1 SEHNR and CDR2 FQNEAQ (reference sequence). The CDR3 DNA follows: TGTGCCAGCAGTCCTTCAATAAACATTCAGTACTTC. Protein product: CASSPSINIQYF.

The chain combines TRBV15 with TRBJ2-5, with no clear D. This CDR3 region has 16 residues. V lost 0 bases and J 0 bases, leaving 11 bases between the germline ends. Germline V gene data show CDR1 as LNHNV and CDR2 as YYDKDF (reference sequence). CDR3 in DNA: TGTGCCACCAGCAGAGATCTCCGGAGCAACCAAGAGACCCAGTACTTC. It yields the protein CATSRDLRSNQETQYF.

This clone has just a few counts. V is TRBV7-9 and J is TRBJ1-2; perhaps TRBD1 as D (6 bases). Trimming cost V 5 bases and J 5 bases, with 21 bases left between them. The CDR3 is 16 residues long. CDR1 and CDR2 (germline): SEHNR, FQNEAQ (reference sequence). The CDR3 bases are TGTGCCAGCAGCGATGACCCGACAGGCCACCCTTATGGCTACACCTTC. It is translated as CASSDDPTGHPYGYTF.

J is TRBJ1-5 and V is TRBV19, with D possibly being TRBD1 (5 bases). Germline lookup yields CDR1 LNHDA and CDR2 SQIVND (reference sequence). Trimming removed 4 bases at V and 0 bases at J, with 19 bases between. This CDR3 spans 18 amino acids. The CDR3 DNA reads TGTGCCAGTAGTAGGCGGCAGGGACGAGCGTATAGCAATCAGCCCCAGCATTTT. It codes for CASSRRQGRAYSNQPQHF.

The chain is built from TRBV4-3 and TRBJ2-7; no reliable D call. Germline CDR1 reads LGHNA; CDR2 reads YSLEER. The length of the CDR3 is 14 residues. Trimming took 0 bases from V and 1 from J, leaving 7 bases between them. CDR3 in amino acids: CASSQDMDSYEQYF. The CDR3 nucleotides read TGCGCCAGCAGCCAAGATATGGATTCCTACGAGCAGTACTTC.

V and J are TRBV6-6 and TRBJ2-1; D possibly corresponds to TRBD1 (6 bases). The length of the CDR3 is 16 residues. V gave up 0 bases and J gave up 3 bases, with 12 bases separating them. CDR1 and CDR2 from the germline V gene are MNHNY and SVGAGI (reference sequence). In nucleotides, the CDR3 is TGTGCCAGCAGTTACTCGAGACAGGTTAACTACAATGAGCAGTTCTTC. This encodes CASSYSRQVNYNEQFF.

The V and J genes are TRBV6-6 and TRBJ1-1, with a tentative D call TRBD1 (6 bases). Germline CDR1 MNHNY, CDR2 SVGAGI (reference sequence). With 0 bases removed from V and 5 bases from J, the gap between germline ends came to 16 bases. This CDR3 is built from 16 residues. The CDR3 is CASSYSFAQGRTEAFF. Here the CDR3 DNA reads TGTGCCAGCAGTTACTCTTTCGCGCAGGGGAGGACTGAAGCTTTCTTT.

This clone was counted a single time. V and J are TRBV19 and TRBJ2-7, with 7 bases lining up with TRBD2. Germline V lookup: CDR1 LNHDA, CDR2 SQIVND (reference sequence). The CDR3 spans 15 residues. Germline trimming cut 2 bases from V and 3 bases from J; bases unmatched to any gene: 7. DNA for the CDR3: TGTGCCAGTAGTATAAGCGGGGCCCCTCTCTACGAGCAGTACTTC. Its protein is CASSISGAPLYEQYF.

The chain couples TRBV7-2 to TRBJ2-1; 9 bases fit TRBD1. The CDR3 is made up of 15 amino acids. From germline, CDR1 is SGHTA and CDR2 FQGNSA. With 5 bases clipped from V and 3 bases from J, the junction kept 5 bases outside the gene matches. The CDR3 coding sequence is TGTGCCAGCAGCGCCGGGACAGGGTTCTACAATGAGCAGTTCTTC. Its translation: CASSAGTGFYNEQFF.

The V and J genes are TRBV19 and TRBJ1-3, with D maybe TRBD1 (5 bases). The CDR3 consists of 16 residues. V was pared by 4 bases and J by 1 base, with 14 bases between. Germline assignment: CDR1 LNHDA and CDR2 SQIVND (reference sequence). CDR3 sequence (DNA): TGTGCCAGTAGTAGGGGACGGCAGTCGTCTGGAAACACCATATATTTT. Amino acid sequence: CASSRGRQSSGNTIYF. Full variable domain (outside the CDR3, taken from reference TRBV19 and TRBJ1-3): DGGITQSPKYLFRKEGQNVTLSCEQNLNHDAMYWYRQDPGQGLRLIYYSQIVNDFQKGDIAEGYSVSREKKESFPLTVTSAQKNPTAFYLCASSRGRQSSGNTIYFGEGSWLTVV.